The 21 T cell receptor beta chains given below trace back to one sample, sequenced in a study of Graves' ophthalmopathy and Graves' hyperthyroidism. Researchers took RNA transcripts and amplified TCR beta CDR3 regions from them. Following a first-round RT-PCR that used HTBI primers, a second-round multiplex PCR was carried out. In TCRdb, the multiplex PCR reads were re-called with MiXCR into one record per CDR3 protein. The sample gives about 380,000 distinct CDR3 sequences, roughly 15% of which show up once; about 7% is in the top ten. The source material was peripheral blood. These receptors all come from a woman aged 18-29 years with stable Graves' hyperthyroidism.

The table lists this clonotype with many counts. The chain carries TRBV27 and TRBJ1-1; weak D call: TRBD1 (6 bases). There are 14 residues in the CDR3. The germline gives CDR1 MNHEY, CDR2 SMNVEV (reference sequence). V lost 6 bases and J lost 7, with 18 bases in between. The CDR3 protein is CASSLITGHDEAFF. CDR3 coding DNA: TGTGCCAGCAGCTTGATAACGGGACATGATGAAGCTTTCTTT.

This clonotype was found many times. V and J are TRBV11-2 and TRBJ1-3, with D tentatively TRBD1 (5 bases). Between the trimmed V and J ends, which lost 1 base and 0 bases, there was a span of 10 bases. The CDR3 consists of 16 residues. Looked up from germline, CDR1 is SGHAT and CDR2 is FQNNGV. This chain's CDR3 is CASSLVTGSSGNTIYF. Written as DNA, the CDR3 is TGTGCCAGCAGCTTAGTAACAGGCAGCTCTGGAAACACCATATATTTT.

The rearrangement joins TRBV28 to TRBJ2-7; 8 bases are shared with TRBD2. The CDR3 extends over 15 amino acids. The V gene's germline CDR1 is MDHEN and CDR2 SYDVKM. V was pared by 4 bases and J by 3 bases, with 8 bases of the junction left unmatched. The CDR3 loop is CASSYLAGPLYEQYF. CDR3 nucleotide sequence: TGTGCCAGCAGTTACCTAGCGGGCCCACTCTACGAGCAGTACTTC.

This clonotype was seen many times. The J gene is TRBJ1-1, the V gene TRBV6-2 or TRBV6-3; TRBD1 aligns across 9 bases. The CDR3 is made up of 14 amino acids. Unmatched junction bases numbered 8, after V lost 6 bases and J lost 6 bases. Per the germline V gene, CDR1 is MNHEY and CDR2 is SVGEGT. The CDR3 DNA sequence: TGTGCCAGCAGAGAAGACAGGGGGGTACCTGAAGCTTTCTTT. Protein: CASREDRGVPEAFF.

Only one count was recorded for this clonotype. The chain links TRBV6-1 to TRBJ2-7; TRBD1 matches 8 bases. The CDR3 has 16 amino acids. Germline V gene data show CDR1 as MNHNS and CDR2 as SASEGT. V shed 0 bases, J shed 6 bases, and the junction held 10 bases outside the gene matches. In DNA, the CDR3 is TGTGCCAGCAGTGAAGCGCTTGGACAGGGTGCAGGCGAGCAGTACTTC. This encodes CASSEALGQGAGEQYF.

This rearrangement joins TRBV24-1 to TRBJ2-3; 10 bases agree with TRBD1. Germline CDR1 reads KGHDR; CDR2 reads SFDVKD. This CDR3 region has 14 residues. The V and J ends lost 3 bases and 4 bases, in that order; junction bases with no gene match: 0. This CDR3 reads CATSDGQGADTQYF. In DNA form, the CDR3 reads TGTGCCACCAGTGATGGACAGGGGGCAGATACGCAGTATTTT.

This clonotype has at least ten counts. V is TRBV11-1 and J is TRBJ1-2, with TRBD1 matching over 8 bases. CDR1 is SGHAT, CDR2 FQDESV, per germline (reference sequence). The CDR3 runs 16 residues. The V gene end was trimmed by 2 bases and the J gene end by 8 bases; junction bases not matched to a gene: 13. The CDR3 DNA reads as TGTGCCAGCAGCTTACCCCTTGGGACAGGAAACAGCGGCTACACCTTC. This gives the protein CASSLPLGTGNSGYTF. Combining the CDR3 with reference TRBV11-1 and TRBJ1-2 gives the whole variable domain EAEVAQSPRYKITEKSQAVAFWCDPISGHATLYWYRQILGQGPELLVQFQDESVVDDSQLPKDRFSAERLKGVDSTLKIQPAELGDSAMYLCASSLPLGTGNSGYTFGSGTRLTVV.

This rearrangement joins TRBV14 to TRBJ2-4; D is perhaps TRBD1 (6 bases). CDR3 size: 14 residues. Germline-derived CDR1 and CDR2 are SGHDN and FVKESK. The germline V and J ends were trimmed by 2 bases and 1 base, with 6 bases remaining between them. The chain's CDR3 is CASSQQGAKNIQYF. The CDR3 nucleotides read TGTGCCAGCAGCCAACAGGGGGCCAAAAACATTCAGTACTTC.

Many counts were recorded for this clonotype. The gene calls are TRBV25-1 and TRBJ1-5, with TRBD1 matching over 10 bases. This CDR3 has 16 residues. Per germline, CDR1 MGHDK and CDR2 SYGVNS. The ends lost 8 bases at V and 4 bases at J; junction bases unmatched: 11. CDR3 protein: CASSGQGDRGNQPQHF. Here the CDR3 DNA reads TGTGCCAGCTCCGGACAGGGGGACCGGGGAAATCAGCCCCAGCATTTT.

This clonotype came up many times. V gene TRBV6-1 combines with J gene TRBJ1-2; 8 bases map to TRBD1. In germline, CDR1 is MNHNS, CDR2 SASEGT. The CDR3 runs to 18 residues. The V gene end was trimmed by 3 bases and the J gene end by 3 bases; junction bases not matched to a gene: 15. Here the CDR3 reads CASSEDRERFREDYGYTF. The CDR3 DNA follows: TGTGCCAGCAGTGAGGACAGGGAACGATTTCGGGAAGACTATGGCTACACCTTC.

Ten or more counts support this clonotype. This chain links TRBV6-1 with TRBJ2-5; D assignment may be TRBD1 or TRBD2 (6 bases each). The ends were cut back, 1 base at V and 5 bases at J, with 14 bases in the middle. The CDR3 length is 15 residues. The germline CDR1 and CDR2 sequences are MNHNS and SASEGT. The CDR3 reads CASSEEAGQRETQYF. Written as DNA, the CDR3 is TGTGCCAGCAGTGAAGAGGCGGGACAAAGGGAGACCCAGTACTTC.

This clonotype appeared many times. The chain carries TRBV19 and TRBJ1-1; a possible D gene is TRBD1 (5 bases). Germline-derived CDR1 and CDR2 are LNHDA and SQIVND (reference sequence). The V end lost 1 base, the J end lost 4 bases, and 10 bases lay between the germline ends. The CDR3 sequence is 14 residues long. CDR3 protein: CASSIGQWGTEAFF. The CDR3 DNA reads TGTGCCAGTAGTATAGGACAGTGGGGCACTGAAGCTTTCTTT.

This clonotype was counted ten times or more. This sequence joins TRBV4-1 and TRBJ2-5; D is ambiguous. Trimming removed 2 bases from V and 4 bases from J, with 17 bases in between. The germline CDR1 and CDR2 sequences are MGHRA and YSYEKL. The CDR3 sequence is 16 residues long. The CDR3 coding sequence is TGCGCCAGCAGCCAACATAGCCCCGGGCAGGTAGAGACCCAGTACTTC. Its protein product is CASSQHSPGQVETQYF.

The CDR3 DNA is TGCAGTGCTAGAGAAGGGACAGTCGACTACGAGCAGTACTTC. Translating it yields CSAREGTVDYEQYF. The chain uses TRBV20-1 and TRBJ2-7; TRBD1 matches at 7 bases. CDR1 is DFQATT, CDR2 SNEGSKA, per germline (reference sequence). The V gene end was trimmed by 0 bases and the J gene end by 3 bases; junction bases not matched to a gene: 5. There are 14 residues in the CDR3.

The CDR3 sequence: CASSLDPRDYEQYF. CDR3 coding DNA: TGCGCCAGCAGCTTGGACCCGCGGGACTACGAGCAGTACTTC. The chain links TRBV5-1 to TRBJ2-7, with TRBD2 as a possible D gene (6 bases). The germline V gene has CDR1 SGHRS and CDR2 YFSETQ. This CDR3 spans 14 amino acids. Between the trimmed V and J ends, which lost 0 bases and 3 bases, there was a span of 10 bases.

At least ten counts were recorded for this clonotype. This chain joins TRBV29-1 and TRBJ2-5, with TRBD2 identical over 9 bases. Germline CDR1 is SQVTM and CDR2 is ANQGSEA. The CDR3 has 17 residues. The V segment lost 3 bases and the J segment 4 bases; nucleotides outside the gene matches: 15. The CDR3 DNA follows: TGCAGCGTTGATATTTTCGGCGCGCGGGGGGGCGGAGAGACCCAGTACTTC. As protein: CSVDIFGARGGGETQYF.

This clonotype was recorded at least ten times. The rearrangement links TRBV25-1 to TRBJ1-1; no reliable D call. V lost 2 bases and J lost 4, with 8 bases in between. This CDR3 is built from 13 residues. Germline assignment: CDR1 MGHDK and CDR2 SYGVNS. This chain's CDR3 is CASSEHGLTEAFF. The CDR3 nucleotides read TGTGCCAGCAGTGAACACGGCCTCACTGAAGCTTTCTTT.

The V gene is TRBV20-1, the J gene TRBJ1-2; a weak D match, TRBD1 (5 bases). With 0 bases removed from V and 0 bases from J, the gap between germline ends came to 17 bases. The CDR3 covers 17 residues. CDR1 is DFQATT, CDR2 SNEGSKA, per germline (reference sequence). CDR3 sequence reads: CSARDRYRHLSNYGYTF. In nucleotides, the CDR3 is TGCAGTGCTAGAGATCGTTACAGGCACCTTTCTAACTATGGCTACACCTTC.

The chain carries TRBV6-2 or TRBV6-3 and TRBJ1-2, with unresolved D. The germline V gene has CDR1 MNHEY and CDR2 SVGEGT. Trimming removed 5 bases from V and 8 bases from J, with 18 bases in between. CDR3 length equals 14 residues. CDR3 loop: CASSEPSGLGGYTF. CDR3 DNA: TGTGCCAGCAGTGAGCCCTCGGGGTTAGGGGGCTACACCTTC.

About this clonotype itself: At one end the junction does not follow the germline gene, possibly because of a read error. CDR3 residues: CASSFRGWNQPRHF. The CDR3, as DNA: TGTGCCAGCAGTTTTAGGGGATGGAATCAGCCCCGGCATTTT. The chain employs TRBV27 and TRBJ1-5, with D perhaps TRBD1 (5 bases). Germline assignment: CDR1 MNHEY and CDR2 SMNVEV (reference sequence). The CDR3 length is 14 residues.

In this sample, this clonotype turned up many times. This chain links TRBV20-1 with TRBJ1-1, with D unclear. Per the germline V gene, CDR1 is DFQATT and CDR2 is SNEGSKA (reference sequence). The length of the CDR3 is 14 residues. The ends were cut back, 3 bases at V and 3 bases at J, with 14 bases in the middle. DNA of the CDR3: TGCAGTGCTAGGAGGCGGGGTACATACACTGAAGCTTTCTTT. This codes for CSARRRGTYTEAFF.